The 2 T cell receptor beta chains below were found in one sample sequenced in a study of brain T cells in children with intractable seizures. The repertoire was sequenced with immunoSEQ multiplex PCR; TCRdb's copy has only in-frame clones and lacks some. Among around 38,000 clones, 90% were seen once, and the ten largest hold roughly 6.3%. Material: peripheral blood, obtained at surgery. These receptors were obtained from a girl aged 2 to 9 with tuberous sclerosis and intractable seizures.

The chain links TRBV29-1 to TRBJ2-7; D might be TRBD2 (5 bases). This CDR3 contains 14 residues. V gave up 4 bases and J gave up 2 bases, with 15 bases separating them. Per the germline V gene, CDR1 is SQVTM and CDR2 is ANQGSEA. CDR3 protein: CSVVPSGSTYEQYF. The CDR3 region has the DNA TGCAGCGTTGTCCCCTCGGGGTCTACCTACGAGCAGTACTTC.

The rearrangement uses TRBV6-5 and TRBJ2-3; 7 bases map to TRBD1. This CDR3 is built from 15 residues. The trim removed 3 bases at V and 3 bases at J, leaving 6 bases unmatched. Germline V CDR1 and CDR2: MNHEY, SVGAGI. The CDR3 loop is CASSYGQGVTDTQYF. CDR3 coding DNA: TGTGCCAGCAGTTATGGGCAGGGGGTAACAGATACGCAGTATTTT.